This T cell receptor (beta chain) originates from a study of identical twins. Study-wide points: Cord blood beta clonotypes present at high abundance carried fewer insertions; no such pattern appeared in memory repertoires.

All donors were healthy, and all were Caucasian. Notes on this clonotype: The antigen is unknown.

TCRdb redid the calling of the 5' RACE reads with MiXCR, one entry per CDR3 protein. The table lists over 550,000 distinct CDR3 sequences, around 7.5% of them singletons, with 1.6% in the top ten. The V end lost 5 bases, the J end lost 0 bases, and 12 bases lay between the germline ends. The germline V gene encodes CDR1 SSHAT and CDR2 FNYEAQ (reference sequence). This CDR3 spans 15 amino acids. The sample was also linked to a second study, of yellow fever vaccine responses in identical twins.

This clonotype was obtained from a woman aged 18 to 35 in good health. Sequenced sample: PBMCs. The V gene is TRBV7-7, the J gene TRBJ2-3; D is unclear. CDR3 bases: TGTGCCAGCAGCGCTGGGTTGGGAAGCACAGATACGCAGTATTTT. Residues: CASSAGLGSTDTQYF.